This record concerns one T cell receptor beta chain sequence. Its antigen is not identified. The investigators amplified TCR beta CDR3 regions from RNA transcripts. HTBI primers were the set used in a first-round RT-PCR of the TCR CDR3. Via MiXCR, TCRdb re-called the multiplex PCR reads, giving one row per CDR3 protein. The repertoire holds over 300,000 distinct CDR3 sequences, around 14% seen once, with about 10% in the top ten. The sample originates from a study of T cells in Graves' hyperthyroidism and ophthalmopathy. Study findings and constraints: Model predictions of ophthalmopathy came a median around 6.5 months before onset. Within blood appeared most thyroid clonotypes that had expanded above 0.001.

PBMCs stemmed from less than 13 ml fresh peripheral blood. Germline V gives CDR1 SGHAT, CDR2 FQNNGV. V was pared by 2 bases and J by 3 bases, with 20 bases between. The CDR3 is made up of 17 amino acids. What was sequenced was blood. V gene TRBV11-2 combines with J gene TRBJ2-7; either TRBD1 or TRBD2 may supply D (6 bases each). This TCR came from a woman aged 55-75 years with Graves' hyperthyroidism. The CDR3 sequence is CASSLIAGQPPHYEQYF. Written as DNA, the CDR3 is TGTGCCAGCAGCTTAATCGCGGGACAACCTCCTCACTACGAGCAGTACTTC.